This T cell receptor beta chain was captured by sequencing in a study of blood T cell repertoires in COVID-19. Looking at the study overall: The samples span acute and convalescent COVID-19 from the United States, Italy and Spain. PBMCs, B-cell-depleted T cells, or T cells were the source of the cDNA or gDNA that made up the material.

Per the original methods: Amplification from reference gene primers served as the basis for estimated nucleated cell counts. Repertoires were generated with immunoSEQ multiplex PCR, while TCRdb's copy carries only in-frame clones and drops some. V, J and clone size were drawn from that table, and D and trimming were deduced from the DNA. The sample shows tens of thousands of clones, approximately 86% of them seen only once. Germline CDR1 is SQVTM and CDR2 is ANQGSEA. V was pared by 6 bases and J by 6 bases, with 17 bases between. CDR3 length: 14 residues. The chain joins TRBV29-1 to TRBJ2-2; possible D gene TRBD1, 6 bases. Source material: peripheral blood. This receptor was obtained from a woman of 80 years or more with acute or convalescent COVID-19. In DNA, the CDR3 is TGCAGCGTCCAGGGGTTAAGAGGTCCCGGGGAGCTGTTTTTT. Protein: CSVQGLRGPGELFF.